Below, 30 T cell receptor beta chains from the same sample are listed, as sequenced in a study of Ad26.COV2.S vaccination and SARS-CoV-2 variants. Measured with immunoSEQ multiplex PCR; TCRdb has only the in-frame clones, and not every one. The sample has around 420,000 clones; 88% are singletons. Treatment denoted: 15 to 20 received Ad26.COV2.S at low or high dose, single or two shots; several received placebo; per-sample allocation not given. It was on day 63 after the first vaccine or placebo injection that samples were taken. Sequencing was performed on peripheral blood, taken in a trial of Ad26.COV2.S vaccine versus placebo. All receptors come from a person between 18 and 59 years old who received the Ad26.COV2.S COVID-19 vaccine or a placebo.

CDR3 protein: CASRSTGAGELFF. CDR3 nucleotide sequence: TGTGCCAGCAGGTCGACGGGGGCCGGGGAGCTGTTTTTT. This rearrangement joins TRBV7-6 to TRBJ2-2, with D possibly matching TRBD2 (6 bases). V was clipped by 6 bases and J by 6 bases, with 11 bases between them. The CDR3 has 13 amino acids. Germline CDR1 is SGHVS and CDR2 is FNYEAQ.

The chain combines TRBV6-2 or TRBV6-3 with TRBJ2-1; 8 bases match TRBD2. Germline loops: CDR1 MNHEY, CDR2 SVGEGT. The CDR3 is 16 residues long. V shed 2 bases, J shed 1 base, and the junction held 4 bases outside the gene matches. CDR3 amino acids: CASSYEERGSYNEQFF. In nucleotides, the CDR3 is TGTGCCAGCAGTTACGAAGAGCGGGGGTCCTACAATGAGCAGTTCTTC.

This clone was seen once. The chain couples TRBV29-1 to TRBJ2-2; D call uncertain. The CDR3 totals 14 residues. V was trimmed by 1 base and J by 1 base, leaving 7 bases between them. Germline CDR1 reads SQVTM; CDR2 reads ANQGSEA. For the CDR3, the DNA is TGCAGCGTTGAAGGGACCCAGAACACCGGGGAGCTGTTTTTT. This sequence encodes CSVEGTQNTGELFF.

CDR3 residues: CASSPTVSYEQYF. The CDR3 DNA follows: TGTGCCAGCAGTCCGACAGTCTCCTACGAGCAGTACTTC. The V and J genes are TRBV12-3 or TRBV12-4 and TRBJ2-7; perhaps TRBD1 as D (5 bases). The CDR3 has 13 residues. The V end lost 5 bases, the J end lost 0 bases, and 8 bases lay between the germline ends.

This clone was counted a single time. This chain links TRBV28 with TRBJ1-2; D perhaps matches TRBD1 (5 bases). The ends were cut back, 2 bases at V and 5 bases at J, with 15 bases in the middle. Germline V gene sequence: CDR1 MDHEN, CDR2 SYDVKM. The CDR3 spans 15 residues. DNA for the CDR3: TGTGCCAGCAGTTTAGTGGGAGGGGCCCCGTATGGCTACACCTTC. This codes for CASSLVGGAPYGYTF.

The V gene is TRBV11-2, the J gene TRBJ2-5; no reliable D call. CDR1 is SGHAT and CDR2 is FQNNGV in the germline V gene. V was trimmed by 0 bases and J by 2 bases, leaving 10 bases between them. The CDR3 is made up of 15 amino acids. DNA for the CDR3: TGTGCCAGCAGCTTAGAGGCTTTGGGGCAAGAGACCCAGTACTTC. It translates to CASSLEALGQETQYF.

This clone occurred once. The chain recombines TRBV5-4 with TRBJ2-7, with a tentative D call TRBD2 (6 bases). Germline V CDR1 and CDR2: SGHNT, YYREEE (reference sequence). V lost 4 bases to trimming and J lost 1 base, with 9 bases between them. There are 13 residues in the CDR3. CDR3 DNA sequence: TGTGCCAGCAGCCCGGAGGGGTCCTACGAGCAGTACTTC. Protein sequence: CASSPEGSYEQYF.

This chain links TRBV4-3 with TRBJ2-2; D gene uncertain. CDR3 length equals 16 residues. Between the trimmed V and J ends, which lost 0 bases and 0 bases, there was a span of 8 bases. In germline, CDR1 is LGHNA, CDR2 YSLEER. As DNA, the CDR3 is TGCGCCAGCAGCCAAGAAAGGACGGCGAACACCGGGGAGCTGTTTTTT. Translating it yields CASSQERTANTGELFF.

The V call is TRBV4-2, the J call TRBJ1-5, with 7 bases aligning to TRBD1. CDR3 length: 21 residues. Germline values: CDR1 LGHNA, CDR2 YNFKEQ. J was trimmed by 0 bases and V by 4 bases; bases with no gene match: 21. In nucleotides, the CDR3 is TGTGCCAGCAGCCCGGGGACCATCCCAAGCAGGGGGTTTTATAGCAATCAGCCCCAGCATTTT. Amino acids: CASSPGTIPSRGFYSNQPQHF.

The rearrangement uses TRBV30 and TRBJ1-2; D not resolved. Germline assignment: CDR1 GTSNPN and CDR2 SVGIG (reference sequence). There are 12 residues in the CDR3. V gave up 3 bases and J gave up 1 base, with 6 bases separating them. The CDR3 DNA is TGTGCCTGGAGGCCTTTTAACTATGGCTACACCTTC. Translation: CAWRPFNYGYTF.

The rearrangement uses TRBV28 and TRBJ2-4; D possibly corresponds to TRBD2 (7 bases). This CDR3 contains 15 residues. Germline CDR1 is MDHEN and CDR2 is SYDVKM. Trimming removed 3 bases at V and 6 bases at J, with 15 bases between. The CDR3 sequence: CASSFGGLGGNIQYF. CDR3 DNA: TGTGCCAGCAGTTTCGGGGGGCTTGGTGGAAACATTCAGTACTTC.

The J gene is TRBJ2-7, the V gene TRBV19; D possibly corresponds to TRBD2 (5 bases). Germline CDR1 LNHDA, CDR2 SQIVND (reference sequence). The CDR3 has 13 amino acids. Trimming pared 5 bases from V and 3 bases from J, leaving 11 bases between. CDR3 protein: CASSPGYGYEQYF. The CDR3 region has the DNA TGTGCCAGTAGTCCGGGATATGGCTACGAGCAGTACTTC. The variable domain in full, with the rest retrieved from reference TRBV19 and TRBJ2-7, is DGGITQSPKYLFRKEGQNVTLSCEQNLNHDAMYWYRQDPGQGLRLIYYSQIVNDFQKGDIAEGYSVSREKKESFPLTVTSAQKNPTAFYLCASSPGYGYEQYFGPGTRLTVT.

This chain joins TRBV7-9 and TRBJ2-5, with TRBD1 identical over 7 bases. The germline V gene encodes CDR1 SEHNR and CDR2 FQNEAQ (reference sequence). V gave up 1 base and J gave up 5 bases; unmatched junction bases: 4. The CDR3 is made up of 14 amino acids. CDR3: CASSLVGGQETQYF. As DNA, the CDR3 is TGTGCCAGCAGCTTAGTAGGGGGACAGGAGACCCAGTACTTC.

This chain links TRBV4-1 with TRBJ1-6; TRBD1 agrees at 9 bases. J lost 7 bases, V lost 3 bases, and 4 bases had no gene match. Germline V gene data show CDR1 as MGHRA and CDR2 as YSYEKL. The CDR3 sequence is 15 residues long. This CDR3 reads CASSQDRGSNSPLHF. Written as DNA, the CDR3 is TGCGCCAGCAGCCAGGACAGGGGATCGAATTCACCCCTCCACTTT.

CDR3 sequence reads: CASSFLLAGRPRDTQYF. The DNA for the CDR3 is TGTGCCAGCAGCTTTCTACTAGCGGGGAGACCCAGGGATACGCAGTATTTT. The chain links TRBV5-8 to TRBJ2-3, with 10 bases matching TRBD2. The junction had 12 bases not matched to a gene; V was cut back by 2 bases and J by 6 bases. Germline V gives CDR1 SGHTS, CDR2 YDEGEE. CDR3 size: 17 residues.

CDR3 region: CASTGTGGNQPQHF. The CDR3 coding sequence is TGTGCCAGTACCGGGACAGGGGGCAATCAGCCCCAGCATTTT. The chain combines TRBV19 with TRBJ1-5; TRBD1 agrees at 10 bases. Trimming took 7 bases from V and 2 from J; bases not matched to a gene: 2. The CDR3 has 14 residues. The V gene's germline CDR1 is LNHDA and CDR2 SQIVND (reference sequence).

The genes are TRBV28 and TRBJ2-5; TRBD1 matches at 7 bases. Looked up from germline, CDR1 is MDHEN and CDR2 is SYDVKM. This CDR3 region has 17 residues. J gave up 5 bases and V 5 bases, and 17 bases lay outside the gene matches. CDR3 coding DNA: TGTGCCAGCAGTCTACTCGCGCAGGGACAGAATGGGGAGACCCAGTACTTC. Translation: CASSLLAQGQNGETQYF.

This sequence joins TRBV3-1 (or the pseudogene TRBV3-2) and TRBJ1-2; D call uncertain. This CDR3 contains 13 residues. Germline loops: CDR1 LGHDT, CDR2 YNNKEL (reference sequence). V was cut by 1 base and J by 8 bases, with 11 bases left in between. The chain's CDR3 is CASSQGQETGYTF. The CDR3, as DNA: TGTGCCAGCAGCCAAGGTCAGGAGACCGGCTACACCTTC.

This clone appeared a single time. CDR3 bases: TGTGCCAGCAGCCAGACTAGCGGAGGGGGCCACGAGCAGTACTTC. Its translation: CASSQTSGGGHEQYF. This chain joins TRBV3-1 (or the pseudogene TRBV3-2) and TRBJ2-7; TRBD2 matches at 9 bases. Germline V lookup: CDR1 LGHDT, CDR2 YNNKEL (reference sequence). The ends lost 3 bases at V and 5 bases at J; junction bases unmatched: 8. The CDR3 length is 15 residues.

V and J are TRBV6-5 and TRBJ2-7; 8 bases line up with TRBD1. This CDR3 is 14 amino acids long. After removal of 7 bases from V and 2 bases from J, the junction contained 7 bases not matched to a gene. Looked up from germline, CDR1 is MNHEY and CDR2 is SVGAGI. The CDR3 DNA reads as TGTGCCAGCATCCCGACAGGGGCGACCTACGAGCAGTACTTC. This sequence encodes CASIPTGATYEQYF.

The chain is built from TRBV3-1 (or the pseudogene TRBV3-2) and TRBJ1-1, with a weak D call TRBD1 (6 bases). This CDR3 spans 15 amino acids. The germline V gene has CDR1 LGHDT and CDR2 YNNKEL (reference sequence). V gave up 4 bases and J gave up 2 bases, with 14 bases separating them. The CDR3 nucleotides read TGTGCCAGCAGCCCAACCCTGGACAGCAACACTGAAGCTTTCTTT. Translating gives CASSPTLDSNTEAFF.

V is TRBV2 and J is TRBJ1-5; TRBD1 agrees at 8 bases. Germline assignment: CDR1 SNHLY and CDR2 FYNNEI. The CDR3 totals 14 residues. Germline trimming cut 6 bases from V and 5 bases from J; bases unmatched to any gene: 6. The DNA of the CDR3 is TGTGCCAGCAGGACCACAGGGGGGGATCAGCCCCAGCATTTT. Translation: CASRTTGGDQPQHF.

CDR3 DNA: TGTGCCTGGAGTACGGGACTTTCTTGGGAGACCCAGTACTTC. Translation gives CAWSTGLSWETQYF. The rearrangement joins TRBV30 to TRBJ2-5, with D possibly matching TRBD2 (6 bases). V was pared by 2 bases and J by 5 bases, with 15 bases between. The CDR3 extends over 14 amino acids. Germline CDR1 GTSNPN, CDR2 SVGIG (reference sequence).

This rearrangement joins TRBV29-1 to TRBJ1-1, with D possibly TRBD1 on 5 matching bases. The germline V gene has CDR1 SQVTM and CDR2 ANQGSEA. The V gene lost 5 bases and the J gene lost 1 base, with 20 bases spanning the gap. The CDR3 is 16 residues long. This chain's CDR3 is CSVKLGGRAGNTEAFF. The CDR3 DNA reads TGCAGCGTTAAACTGGGGGGAAGGGCTGGGAACACTGAAGCTTTCTTT.

Comments on this clone: An end of the junction does not agree with germline; a read error may underlie this. The chain has TRBV23-1 and TRBJ2-1, with TRBD2 matching 8 bases. TRBV23-1 is flagged as an ORF with uncertain function. The CDR3 has 19 residues. Here the CDR3 reads CASSQSTAGVFSSYNEQFF. The CDR3 nucleotides are TGCGCCAGCAGCCAATCAACAGCGGGGGTTTTTAGCTCCTACAATGAGCAGTTCTTC.

Here the CDR3 DNA reads TGTGCCAGCATGAGTTTAGGATTGCCCCAGCATTTT. Its translation: CASMSLGLPQHF. The chain recombines TRBV28 with TRBJ1-5; D is unclear. Trimming pared 7 bases from V and 9 bases from J, leaving 13 bases between. CDR3 length: 12 residues. Germline V gene lookup returns CDR1 MDHEN and CDR2 SYDVKM.

This clone was counted between two and nine times. This chain links TRBV5-1 with TRBJ1-6; possibly TRBD1 for D (5 bases). The V and J ends lost 3 bases and 1 base respectively, with 11 bases between them. From germline, CDR1 is SGHRS and CDR2 YFSETQ. This CDR3 comprises 16 residues. In DNA form, the CDR3 reads TGCGCCAGCAGCTACACGGGGGATTCCTATAATTCACCCCTCCACTTT. Amino acids: CASSYTGDSYNSPLHF.

The chain is built from TRBV6-5 and TRBJ1-4; TRBD1 matches at 8 bases. CDR3 size: 15 residues. Germline-derived CDR1 and CDR2 are MNHEY and SVGAGI. V gave up 4 bases and J gave up 10 bases; unmatched junction bases: 11. The CDR3 DNA reads TGTGCCAGCAGTTCAAGGACAGGGCGGGTTGGAAAACTGTTTTTT. Translation gives CASSSRTGRVGKLFF.

V is TRBV9 and J is TRBJ2-7; D gene ambiguous. The length of the CDR3 is 14 residues. The V gene lost 4 bases and the J gene lost 1 base, with 12 bases spanning the gap. Germline-derived CDR1 and CDR2 are SGDLS and YYNGEE. The CDR3 coding sequence is TGTGCCAGCAGCCCCCACGTGGCTTCCTACGAGCAGTACTTC. This sequence encodes CASSPHVASYEQYF.

The chain has TRBV30 and TRBJ2-4; perhaps TRBD1 as D (5 bases). Trimming cost V 4 bases and J 4 bases, with 17 bases left between them. CDR3 length equals 15 residues. Germline CDR1 GTSNPN, CDR2 SVGIG (reference sequence). CDR3 protein: CAWNGWGARKNIQYF. DNA for the CDR3: TGTGCCTGGAACGGTTGGGGCGCCCGGAAAAACATTCAGTACTTC.